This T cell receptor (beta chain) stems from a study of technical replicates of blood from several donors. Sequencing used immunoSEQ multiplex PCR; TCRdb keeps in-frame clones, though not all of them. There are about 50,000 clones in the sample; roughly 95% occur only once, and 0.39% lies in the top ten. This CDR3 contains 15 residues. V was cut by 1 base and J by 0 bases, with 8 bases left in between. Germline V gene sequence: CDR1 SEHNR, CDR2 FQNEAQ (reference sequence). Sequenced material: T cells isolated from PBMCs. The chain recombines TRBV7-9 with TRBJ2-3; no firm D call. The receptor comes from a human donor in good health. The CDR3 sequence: CASSLERISTDTQYF. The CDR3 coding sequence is TGTGCCAGCAGCTTAGAGCGCATTAGCACAGATACGCAGTATTTT.